The 23 T cell receptor beta chains presented below share a single source sample, sequenced in a study of OX40 agonist ivuxolimab in advanced cancers. The protocol was immunoSEQ multiplex PCR, while the TCRdb copy is restricted to in-frame clones and leaves out a portion. In the table there are fewer than 85,000 clones, around nine tenths of which are singletons. The specimen was CD4+ or CD8+ T cells sorted from blood, collected in a trial of the OX40 agonist ivuxolimab. The receptor set was obtained from an adult with an advanced solid tumor such as melanoma, head and neck, liver or kidney cancer.

The chain recombines TRBV11-1 with TRBJ2-7, with 7 bases aligning to TRBD1. Trimming cost V 7 bases and J 3 bases; bases outside gene matches: 9. Germline V gene sequence: CDR1 SGHAT, CDR2 FQDESV (reference sequence). CDR3 length: 14 amino acids. CDR3 protein: CASTFEQGFYEQYF. Here the CDR3 DNA reads TGTGCCAGCACCTTCGAACAGGGGTTCTACGAGCAGTACTTC.

The CDR3 nucleotides are TGTGCCAGCAGTCCGGGACCCCGTTCCGAGCAGTACTTC. It yields the protein CASSPGPRSEQYF. V is TRBV6-5 and J is TRBJ2-7; perhaps D is TRBD1 or TRBD2 (5 bases each). This CDR3 region has 13 residues. Looked up from germline, CDR1 is MNHEY and CDR2 is SVGAGI. The V gene lost 5 bases and the J gene lost 6 bases, with 14 bases spanning the gap.

This chain connects TRBV6-1 to TRBJ2-1; the match to TRBD1 covers 7 bases. With V trimmed by 9 bases and J by 7 bases, 3 bases remained unmatched. CDR3 size: 11 residues. Germline V gene lookup returns CDR1 MNHNS and CDR2 SASEGT. The CDR3 protein is CASETGNEQFF. The CDR3 nucleotides are TGTGCCAGTGAGACAGGGAATGAGCAGTTCTTC.

In its sample, this clone was seen a few times. The chain uses TRBV2 and TRBJ2-2; no firm D call. Germline values: CDR1 SNHLY, CDR2 FYNNEI. The V and J ends lost 6 bases and 6 bases respectively, with 11 bases between them. There are 13 residues in the CDR3. The CDR3 region has the DNA TGTGCCAGCAGGTGGGAAGGGTCCGGGGAGCTGTTTTTT. Amino acid sequence: CASRWEGSGELFF.

This chain connects TRBV4-1 to TRBJ1-2, with 7 bases identical to TRBD1. The CDR3 sequence is 16 residues long. Per the germline V gene, CDR1 is MGHRA and CDR2 is YSYEKL. J was trimmed by 0 bases and V by 4 bases; bases with no gene match: 8. The CDR3 is CASSPGTAKTNYGYTF. The CDR3, as DNA: TGCGCCAGCAGCCCAGGGACAGCGAAAACTAACTATGGCTACACCTTC.

V and J are TRBV11-1 and TRBJ1-4; D is undetermined. Trimming pared 7 bases from V and 2 bases from J, leaving 11 bases between. CDR3 length: 14 amino acids. Germline V gives CDR1 SGHAT, CDR2 FQDESV (reference sequence). CDR3: CASTTSATNEKLFF. The CDR3 DNA follows: TGTGCCAGCACCACCTCGGCGACTAATGAAAAACTGTTTTTT.

The chain's CDR3 is CASSAWSDHSPLHF. CDR3 DNA: TGTGCCAGCAGCGCTTGGTCGGACCATTCACCCCTCCACTTT. The gene calls are TRBV27 and TRBJ1-6; D ambiguous. The CDR3 spans 14 residues. Germline V gene lookup returns CDR1 MNHEY and CDR2 SMNVEV (reference sequence). V was shortened by 6 bases and J by 8 bases, with 14 bases between the two germline ends.

V and J are TRBV5-4 and TRBJ2-7; 7 nucleotides match TRBD1. Germline lookup yields CDR1 SGHNT and CDR2 YYREEE (reference sequence). The ends lost 0 bases at V and 7 bases at J; junction bases unmatched: 7. This CDR3 has 14 amino acids. The CDR3 nucleotides are TGTGCCAGCAGCTTGGCCGGGACAGCAACGGAGCAGTACTTC. Translation gives CASSLAGTATEQYF.

V gene TRBV27 combines with J gene TRBJ2-3, with D perhaps being TRBD1 or TRBD2 (5 bases each). The CDR3 length is 14 residues. Trimming left V 8 bases short and J 2 bases short, with 14 bases between. In germline, CDR1 is MNHEY, CDR2 SMNVEV (reference sequence). In DNA form, the CDR3 reads TGTGCCAGCGGGGGAAGAGCTTACACAGATACGCAGTATTTT. It encodes CASGGRAYTDTQYF.

This clone showed up just a few times. The chain employs TRBV30 and TRBJ1-4; D is undetermined. V lost 4 bases and J 8 bases, leaving 8 bases between the germline ends. Germline loops: CDR1 GTSNPN, CDR2 SVGIG (reference sequence). The CDR3 covers 11 residues. CDR3 protein: CAWNGEEKLFF. As DNA, the CDR3 is TGTGCCTGGAACGGGGAGGAAAAACTGTTTTTT.

The rearrangement uses TRBV6-1 and TRBJ1-1; D ambiguous. Trimming removed 2 bases from V and 3 bases from J, with 13 bases in between. Germline CDR1 reads MNHNS; CDR2 reads SASEGT. CDR3 length equals 15 residues. This chain's CDR3 is CASSEIPRWDTEAFF. The CDR3 DNA sequence: TGTGCCAGCAGTGAAATCCCTCGCTGGGACACTGAAGCTTTCTTT.

CDR3 in DNA: TGTGCCAGTACTAGGGGGGGATACACCGGGGAGCTGTTTTTT. Translated, it gives CASTRGGYTGELFF. This chain links TRBV27 with TRBJ2-2, with D maybe TRBD2 (7 bases). Germline loops: CDR1 MNHEY, CDR2 SMNVEV (reference sequence). The CDR3 is 14 amino acids. V was trimmed by 9 bases and J by 3 bases, leaving 14 bases between them.

The V gene is TRBV7-6, the J gene TRBJ2-7; TRBD2 aligns across 8 bases. V was pared by 5 bases and J by 2 bases, with 11 bases of the junction left unmatched. The CDR3 consists of 16 residues. Per the germline V gene, CDR1 is SGHVS and CDR2 is FNYEAQ. As DNA, the CDR3 is TGTGCCAGCAGCCCCGGGGGGGGCAGTGGTACCTACGAGCAGTACTTC. Translating it yields CASSPGGGSGTYEQYF.

The chain couples TRBV5-4 to TRBJ2-3; D is unclear. This CDR3 comprises 17 residues. The V end was cut by 0 bases, the J end by 6 bases, with 20 bases between. Germline V gene sequence: CDR1 SGHNT, CDR2 YYREEE (reference sequence). CDR3 sequence: CASSLVLGRNKRDTQYF. The CDR3 bases are TGTGCCAGCAGCTTGGTGTTAGGGCGCAATAAGAGGGATACGCAGTATTTT.

The chain employs TRBV5-1 and TRBJ1-2; no firm D call. The germline V gene encodes CDR1 SGHRS and CDR2 YFSETQ. With 2 bases removed from V and 5 bases from J, the gap between germline ends came to 13 bases. The CDR3 length is 14 residues. CDR3 bases: TGCGCCAGCAGCTTTAGGCAAAATGGGTATGGCTACACCTTC. This gives the protein CASSFRQNGYGYTF.

The rearrangement links TRBV28 to TRBJ1-1; D is unclear. The CDR3 has 11 amino acids. The ends were cut back, 3 bases at V and 9 bases at J, with 8 bases in the middle. Germline CDR1 MDHEN, CDR2 SYDVKM. CDR3 loop: CASSLPSKAFF. The CDR3 nucleotides are TGTGCCAGCAGTTTGCCGTCAAAAGCTTTCTTT.

The genes are TRBV27 and TRBJ2-1, with TRBD1 identical over 10 bases. The germline V gene encodes CDR1 MNHEY and CDR2 SMNVEV (reference sequence). This CDR3 is 16 amino acids long. The V segment lost 5 bases and the J segment 2 bases; nucleotides outside the gene matches: 6. CDR3 coding DNA: TGTGCCAGCAGTCCCACCGGGACAGGGGCCTACAATGAGCAGTTCTTC. This codes for CASSPTGTGAYNEQFF.

This chain links TRBV6-5 with TRBJ1-5, with unresolved D. V gave up 1 base and J gave up 3 bases, with 7 bases separating them. The germline CDR1 and CDR2 sequences are MNHEY and SVGAGI. This CDR3 comprises 14 residues. The CDR3 here is CASSYYEANQPQHF. CDR3 nucleotide sequence: TGTGCCAGCAGTTACTATGAGGCCAATCAGCCCCAGCATTTT.

The chain uses TRBV19 and TRBJ2-2; D may be TRBD1 or TRBD2 (5 bases each). Germline-derived CDR1 and CDR2 are LNHDA and SQIVND (reference sequence). The CDR3 runs 13 residues. Trimming removed 8 bases at V and 0 bases at J, with 7 bases between. CDR3: CASRGTNTGELFF. The DNA for the CDR3 is TGTGCCAGTCGGGGCACGAACACCGGGGAGCTGTTTTTT.

V and J are TRBV28 and TRBJ2-3, with D tentatively TRBD2 (7 bases). Germline V gene lookup returns CDR1 MDHEN and CDR2 SYDVKM. Deletions cut 2 bases from V and 5 bases from J, with 11 bases between. The CDR3 consists of 14 residues. As DNA, the CDR3 is TGTGCCAGCAGTTTAGGGGGGGCGGGAGATACGCAGTATTTT. Its protein product is CASSLGGAGDTQYF. The variable domain in full, completed from reference TRBV28 and TRBJ2-3, reads DVKVTQSSRYLVKRTGEKVFLECVQDMDHENMFWYRQDPGLGLRLIYFSYDVKMKEKGDIPEGYSVSREKKERFSLILESASTNQTSMYLCASSLGGAGDTQYFGPGTRLTVL.

The table lists this clone with a few counts. The chain links TRBV10-3 to TRBJ2-7; perhaps TRBD1 as D (6 bases). Germline CDR1 and CDR2: ENHRY and SYGVKD. The V gene lost 0 bases and the J gene lost 5 bases, with 11 bases spanning the gap. CDR3 length: 14 residues. This CDR3 reads CAISESGRGDEQYF. The DNA of the CDR3 is TGTGCCATCAGTGAGTCGGGCAGGGGTGACGAGCAGTACTTC.

The gene calls are TRBV27 and TRBJ1-2; a possible D gene is TRBD1 (5 bases). The CDR3 contains 14 residues. In germline, CDR1 is MNHEY, CDR2 SMNVEV (reference sequence). The V and J ends lost 5 bases and 2 bases respectively, with 12 bases between them. CDR3 coding DNA: TGTGCCAGCAGTGAAGGGACCGCCAACTATGGCTACACCTTC. Its protein product is CASSEGTANYGYTF.

The chain joins TRBV5-4 to TRBJ1-5; D not resolved. Germline loops: CDR1 SGHNT, CDR2 YYREEE (reference sequence). This CDR3 contains 13 residues. Trimming removed 4 bases from V and 3 bases from J, with 8 bases in between. CDR3 amino acids: CASSADANQPQHF. CDR3 nucleotide sequence: TGTGCCAGCAGCGCAGACGCCAATCAGCCCCAGCATTTT. The full variable domain, with the rest looked up from reference TRBV5-4 and TRBJ1-5, is ETGVTQSPTHLIKTRGQQVTLRCSSQSGHNTVSWYQQALGQGPQFIFQYYREEENGRGNFPPRFSGLQFPNYSSELNVNALELDDSALYLCASSADANQPQHFGDGTRLSIL.